A single sample gave rise to the 17 T cell receptor beta chains below, sequenced in a study of blood T cell repertoires in COVID-19. Sequencing was performed with immunoSEQ multiplex PCR; in TCRdb, only in-frame clones are kept and a portion is missing. Of some 120,000 clones listed, approximately 70% are singletons. Sequencing was done on a sample of peripheral blood. The source is a human donor with acute or convalescent COVID-19. The donor label of this sample is uncertain.

The CDR3 bases are TGTGCCAGCAGTAATTCAGGGGCCGGGAATCAGCCCCAGCATTTT. Its protein product is CASSNSGAGNQPQHF. This chain uses TRBV2 with TRBJ1-5; a possible D gene is TRBD1 (6 bases). The germline gives CDR1 SNHLY, CDR2 FYNNEI. There are 15 residues in the CDR3. V dropped 5 bases and J dropped 4 bases, with 15 bases sitting between them.

The V gene is TRBV5-6, the J gene TRBJ1-4; no reliable D call. CDR1 and CDR2 (germline): SGHDT, YYEEEE. The V end was cut by 2 bases, the J end by 7 bases, with 12 bases between. The CDR3 sequence is 14 residues long. CDR3: CASSFTGRSEKLFF. CDR3 nucleotide sequence: TGTGCCAGCAGCTTTACGGGGAGAAGTGAAAAACTGTTTTTT.

CDR3 protein: CASSLPTGGPRPDTQYF. In nucleotides, the CDR3 is TGCGCCAGCAGCTTGCCAACGGGGGGCCCCAGGCCAGATACGCAGTATTTT. This sequence joins TRBV5-1 and TRBJ2-3; possible D gene TRBD2, 7 bases. This CDR3 has 17 residues. CDR1 is SGHRS, CDR2 YFSETQ, per germline. V was trimmed by 1 base and J by 4 bases, leaving 19 bases between them. The whole variable domain, filled in from reference TRBV5-1 and TRBJ2-3, reads KAGVTQTPRYLIKTRGQQVTLSCSPISGHRSVSWYQQTPGQGLQFLFEYFSETQRNKGNFPGRFSGRQFSNSRSEMNVSTLELGDSALYLCASSLPTGGPRPDTQYFGPGTRLTVL.

The V gene is TRBV7-2, the J gene TRBJ1-5; D unclear. The germline V and J ends were trimmed by 1 base and 1 base, with 11 bases remaining between them. CDR3 length: 16 amino acids. CDR1 and CDR2 from the germline V gene are SGHTA and FQGNSA. The CDR3 sequence is CASSLVAGGSNQPQHF. CDR3 DNA: TGTGCCAGCAGCTTAGTTGCAGGAGGGAGCAATCAGCCCCAGCATTTT.

The gene calls are TRBV10-2 and TRBJ2-5; no clear D. With 3 bases removed from V and 3 bases from J, the gap between germline ends came to 11 bases. CDR1 is WSHSY and CDR2 is SAAADI in the germline V gene. The CDR3 spans 14 residues. The CDR3 region has the DNA TGCGCCAGCAGTGAAACGAGCCCTGAAGAGACCCAGTACTTC. This encodes CASSETSPEETQYF.

CDR3 residues: CASSQDRGTGQNSPLHF. Written as DNA, the CDR3 is TGTGCCAGCAGCCAAGATAGGGGGACAGGGCAAAATTCACCCCTCCACTTT. The chain combines TRBV3-1 (or the pseudogene TRBV3-2) with TRBJ1-6; 9 bases match TRBD1. J lost 7 bases, V lost 0 bases, and 7 bases had no gene match. Looked up from germline, CDR1 is LGHDT and CDR2 is YNNKEL (reference sequence). The CDR3 is 17 amino acids.

This clone was recorded a few times. The chain has TRBV27 and TRBJ1-2; weak D call: TRBD1 (6 bases). The CDR3 has 15 amino acids. CDR1 MNHEY and CDR2 SMNVEV come from the germline V gene (reference sequence). V was trimmed by 5 bases and J by 4 bases, leaving 17 bases between them. CDR3: CASSPMTGAIYGYTF. The CDR3 DNA reads TGTGCCAGCAGTCCTATGACAGGAGCGATCTATGGCTACACCTTC.

There are a few counts of this clone. The rearrangement joins TRBV7-2 to TRBJ1-6; TRBD1 might be the D (6 bases). CDR1 is SGHTA, CDR2 FQGNSA, per germline. The length of the CDR3 is 14 residues. The V end was cut by 5 bases, the J end by 10 bases, with 15 bases between. CDR3 in amino acids: CASSPRGVWSPLHF. In DNA form, the CDR3 reads TGTGCCAGCAGCCCCAGGGGTGTGTGGTCACCCCTCCACTTT.

CDR3: CASSIPDKGAEVTGELFF. In DNA form, the CDR3 reads TGTGCCAGTAGTATTCCCGATAAGGGGGCGGAAGTCACCGGGGAGCTGTTTTTT. This chain uses TRBV19 with TRBJ2-2; 7 nucleotides line up with TRBD1. Looked up from germline, CDR1 is LNHDA and CDR2 is SQIVND (reference sequence). The CDR3 contains 18 residues. Trimming cost V 3 bases and J 4 bases; bases outside gene matches: 14.

The chain recombines TRBV11-2 with TRBJ2-3; 9 nucleotides align to TRBD2. V gave up 5 bases and J gave up 2 bases; unmatched junction bases: 2. This CDR3 is 14 amino acids long. Germline lookup yields CDR1 SGHAT and CDR2 FQNNGV. DNA of the CDR3: TGTGCCAGCAGCGCTAGCGGGGACACAGATACGCAGTATTTT. Protein sequence: CASSASGDTDTQYF.

The CDR3: CASSSQGGADTQYF. The CDR3 coding sequence is TGTGCCAGCAGCTCCCAGGGAGGAGCAGATACGCAGTATTTT. This chain uses TRBV5-4 with TRBJ2-3, with D possibly matching TRBD2 (6 bases). Trimming stripped 3 bases from V and 4 bases from J, with 12 bases between. The V gene's germline CDR1 is SGHNT and CDR2 YYREEE (reference sequence). This CDR3 is 14 amino acids long.

The chain has TRBV4-2 and TRBJ2-3; D possibly corresponds to TRBD2 (5 bases). Germline CDR1 LGHNA, CDR2 YNFKEQ. The CDR3 consists of 12 residues. V lost 8 bases, J lost 8 bases, and 14 bases lay in between. DNA for the CDR3: TGTGCCAGCGGCCGGGGAGCAGGTACGCAGTATTTT. Protein: CASGRGAGTQYF.

This clone is a singleton in its sample. The chain joins TRBV9 to TRBJ2-2, with 7 bases aligning to TRBD2. The CDR3 has 16 amino acids. Per germline, CDR1 SGDLS and CDR2 YYNGEE. V gave up 1 base and J gave up 0 bases; unmatched junction bases: 3. The CDR3 sequence: CASSVHAGANTGELFF. In DNA, the CDR3 is TGTGCCAGCAGCGTACATGCGGGGGCGAACACCGGGGAGCTGTTTTTT.

This clone turned up a few times. The chain carries TRBV5-1 and TRBJ1-1; a weak D match, TRBD1 (5 bases). The CDR3 sequence is 15 residues long. V lost 2 bases and J 4 bases, leaving 15 bases between the germline ends. Germline CDR1 reads SGHRS; CDR2 reads YFSETQ. CDR3 in amino acids: CASSLLIQGGTEAFF. The CDR3 DNA sequence: TGCGCCAGCAGCTTACTGATCCAGGGAGGCACTGAAGCTTTCTTT.

The chain couples TRBV6-1 to TRBJ1-1; 7 bases are shared with TRBD1. Trimming cost V 8 bases and J 1 base; bases outside gene matches: 7. Germline V lookup: CDR1 MNHNS, CDR2 SASEGT. The CDR3 is 14 amino acids. The CDR3 loop is CASGVTGKNTEAFF. CDR3 sequence (DNA): TGTGCCAGCGGGGTGACAGGGAAGAACACTGAAGCTTTCTTT.

The chain uses TRBV19 and TRBJ1-5; 7 bases line up with TRBD1. The CDR3 length is 15 residues. V lost 4 bases, J lost 0 bases, and 3 bases stayed unmatched. CDR1 is LNHDA and CDR2 is SQIVND in the germline V gene (reference sequence). The CDR3 protein is CASSTDRHSNQPQHF. CDR3 in DNA: TGTGCCAGTAGTACGGACAGGCATAGCAATCAGCCCCAGCATTTT.

This sequence joins TRBV19 and TRBJ2-1; the D gene is possibly TRBD2 (6 bases). Trimming removed 2 bases at V and 3 bases at J, with 11 bases between. Per the germline V gene, CDR1 is LNHDA and CDR2 is SQIVND (reference sequence). This CDR3 is built from 15 residues. The CDR3 DNA follows: TGTGCCAGTAGTATAAAGCCGGGACTCTACAATGAGCAGTTCTTC. This gives the protein CASSIKPGLYNEQFF.